Below are 15 T cell receptor beta chains sequenced from a single sample in a study of early T cells in non-severe SARS-CoV-2 infection. TCRdb re-called the 5' RACE reads through MiXCR, storing one row per CDR3 protein. The table has tens of thousands of distinct CDR3 sequences, 9.5% to 15% seen once. The sample here was whole blood, taken at baseline. These TCRs come from an adult who was a healthcare worker with PCR-confirmed SARS-CoV-2 infection or an uninfected control (not recorded which).

The chain employs TRBV28 and TRBJ2-7; 7 bases fit TRBD2. Looked up from germline, CDR1 is MDHEN and CDR2 is SYDVKM. J was trimmed by 7 bases and V by 2 bases; bases with no gene match: 14. There are 16 residues in the CDR3. The CDR3 loop reads CASSLRGRGPSREQYF. The CDR3 coding sequence is TGTGCCAGCAGTTTACGAGGGAGGGGCCCATCTAGAGAGCAGTACTTC. Full variable domain (missing parts from reference TRBV28 and TRBJ2-7): DVKVTQSSRYLVKRTGEKVFLECVQDMDHENMFWYRQDPGLGLRLIYFSYDVKMKEKGDIPEGYSVSREKKERFSLILESASTNQTSMYLCASSLRGRGPSREQYFGPGTRLTVT.

The chain combines TRBV11-2 with TRBJ2-5, with TRBD2 as a possible D gene (5 bases). V was shortened by 5 bases and J by 3 bases, with 10 bases between the two germline ends. This CDR3 region has 13 residues. Germline V gives CDR1 SGHAT, CDR2 FQNNGV. The CDR3 bases are TGTGCCAGCAGCCCCGGGGAAAAAGAGACCCAGTACTTC. It codes for CASSPGEKETQYF.

The chain joins TRBV20-1 to TRBJ2-4; weak D call: TRBD2 (6 bases). Trimming took off 0 bases at V and 0 bases at J, with 9 bases between the two ends. CDR3 length: 15 amino acids. Germline CDR1 reads DFQATT; CDR2 reads SNEGSKA (reference sequence). The chain's CDR3 is CSARDLATAKNIQYF. CDR3 nucleotide sequence: TGCAGTGCTAGAGATCTAGCGACAGCCAAAAACATTCAGTACTTC.

At least ten counts were recorded for this clonotype. J is TRBJ2-3 and V is TRBV9; 8 bases match TRBD2. CDR1 is SGDLS and CDR2 is YYNGEE in the germline V gene. Germline trimming cut 0 bases from V and 5 bases from J; bases unmatched to any gene: 8. This CDR3 contains 16 residues. The CDR3 nucleotides are TGTGCCAGCAGCGTAGTGAGTAGCGGGGTTCTAGATACGCAGTATTTT. Residues: CASSVVSSGVLDTQYF.

CDR3: CASSLDRGTEAFF. CDR3 DNA: TGTGCCAGCAGCCTTGACAGGGGCACTGAAGCTTTCTTT. The chain has TRBV6-5 and TRBJ1-1; 8 bases are shared with TRBD1. The CDR3 has 13 amino acids. V lost 6 bases, J lost 4 bases, and 4 bases stayed unmatched. Germline V gene sequence: CDR1 MNHEY, CDR2 SVGAGI.

The V and J genes are TRBV7-9 and TRBJ1-5, with 10 bases matching TRBD1. The CDR3 is 14 amino acids. Germline CDR1 and CDR2: SEHNR and FQNEAQ (reference sequence). The trim removed 5 bases at V and 6 bases at J, leaving 4 bases unmatched. Here the CDR3 DNA reads TGTGCCAGCAGCGCAGGGACAGGGGTTCAGCCCCAGCATTTT. Its protein product is CASSAGTGVQPQHF.

This clonotype has only a few counts. This chain connects TRBV11-2 to TRBJ2-2; TRBD2 might be the D (7 bases). Trimming left V 5 bases short and J 2 bases short, with 24 bases between. The CDR3 extends over 19 amino acids. Germline V gene sequence: CDR1 SGHAT, CDR2 FQNNGV. The CDR3 DNA sequence: TGTGCCAGCAGCGACCAGCGTGAATGGGGGGGCCGTAACACCGGGGAGCTGTTTTTT. This sequence encodes CASSDQREWGGRNTGELFF.

This clonotype was seen ten or more times. The chain uses TRBV6-2 or TRBV6-3 and TRBJ1-1; D call uncertain. The germline V and J ends were trimmed by 5 bases and 7 bases, with 14 bases remaining between them. The CDR3 has 13 amino acids. Germline CDR1 and CDR2: MNHEY and SVGEGT. For the CDR3, the DNA is TGTGCCAGCAGTCACCATCCCCCTATTGAAGCTTTCTTT. This encodes CASSHHPPIEAFF.

This clonotype was detected many times. This sequence joins TRBV25-1 and TRBJ1-5; D is uncertain. This CDR3 spans 13 amino acids. Trimming took 2 bases from V and 3 from J, leaving 5 bases between them. Germline assignment: CDR1 MGHDK and CDR2 SYGVNS. The CDR3 nucleotides are TGTGCCAGCAGTGAACAGTTCAATCAGCCCCAGCATTTT. It encodes CASSEQFNQPQHF.

The table lists this clonotype with a few counts. The chain has TRBV20-1 and TRBJ2-7, with 7 positions matching TRBD1. Germline values: CDR1 DFQATT, CDR2 SNEGSKA (reference sequence). This CDR3 contains 13 residues. V was pared by 3 bases and J by 2 bases, with 4 bases of the junction left unmatched. CDR3 nucleotides: TGCAGTGCTAGGTCCGGGACAGCCTACGAGCAGTACTTC. It specifies CSARSGTAYEQYF.

This clonotype was seen only a few times. The chain combines TRBV7-2 with TRBJ2-5, with 9 bases lining up with TRBD2. The CDR3 is made up of 16 amino acids. Germline V gene data show CDR1 as SGHTA and CDR2 as FQGNSA. Trimming cost V 5 bases and J 5 bases; bases outside gene matches: 12. The chain's CDR3 is CASSPQWRGGEETQYF. The CDR3, as DNA: TGTGCCAGCAGCCCCCAGTGGCGGGGGGGCGAGGAGACCCAGTACTTC.

There are a few counts of this clonotype. The chain combines TRBV9 with TRBJ2-1; D may match TRBD1 or TRBD2 (6 bases each). The CDR3 has 15 residues. Germline V CDR1 and CDR2: SGDLS, YYNGEE. Trimming shortened V by 5 bases and J by 4 bases, and 16 bases separated the two germline ends. CDR3 protein: CASSLTGAWYNEQFF. The CDR3 DNA follows: TGTGCCAGCAGTCTGACGGGGGCATGGTACAATGAGCAGTTCTTC.

Only a few counts were recorded for this clonotype. The rearrangement joins TRBV18 to TRBJ2-1; 14 bases agree with TRBD2. J gave up 3 bases and V 3 bases, and 7 bases lay outside the gene matches. In germline, CDR1 is KGHSH, CDR2 LQKENI. The CDR3 is made up of 18 amino acids. This CDR3 reads CASSPGLAGGADYNEQFF. The DNA for the CDR3 is TGTGCCAGCTCACCCGGACTAGCGGGGGGCGCCGACTACAATGAGCAGTTCTTC.

The rearrangement links TRBV11-2 to TRBJ2-3, with D maybe TRBD1 (6 bases). There are 15 residues in the CDR3. V was clipped by 5 bases and J by 2 bases, with 14 bases between them. Germline values: CDR1 SGHAT, CDR2 FQNNGV. The CDR3 loop reads CASSKPGANTDTQYF. The CDR3 coding sequence is TGTGCCAGCAGCAAGCCAGGGGCCAACACAGATACGCAGTATTTT.

This clonotype has just a few counts. The chain couples TRBV5-6 to TRBJ1-2; 7 bases match TRBD1. Trimming took 2 bases from V and 3 from J; bases not matched to a gene: 13. The CDR3 runs to 17 residues. Germline V CDR1 and CDR2: SGHDT, YYEEEE. CDR3 sequence reads: CASSFEETGIGDYGYTF. The CDR3 region has the DNA TGTGCCAGCAGCTTTGAAGAGACAGGGATCGGAGACTATGGCTACACCTTC.